Each of the 11 T cell receptor beta chains below was sequenced from the same sample in a study of blood T cell repertoires in COVID-19. This table comes from immunoSEQ multiplex PCR, and its TCRdb copy is limited to in-frame clones, with some not included. The sample holds approximately 100,000 clones, around 90% seen once. The sequencing sample was made of peripheral blood. These TCRs come from a woman aged 60-70 years with acute or convalescent COVID-19.

The gene calls are TRBV4-2 and TRBJ2-1, with 10 bases fitting TRBD2. V was clipped by 4 bases and J by 4 bases; unmatched bases: 1. The CDR3 runs 14 residues. Germline CDR1 is LGHNA and CDR2 is YNFKEQ. DNA for the CDR3: TGTGCCAGCAGCCCTAGCGGGAGATACAATGAGCAGTTCTTC. Translating gives CASSPSGRYNEQFF.

This chain links TRBV9 with TRBJ2-2, with D perhaps matching TRBD2 (6 bases). This CDR3 comprises 16 residues. With 0 bases removed from V and 6 bases from J, the gap between germline ends came to 15 bases. Germline assignment: CDR1 SGDLS and CDR2 YYNGEE. CDR3 in DNA: TGTGCCAGCAGCGTAGGTGGGAGGTTCAGTTCCGGGGAGCTGTTTTTT. Its translation is CASSVGGRFSSGELFF.

This clone was seen ten or more times. J is TRBJ1-2 and V is TRBV6-5, with 8 bases identical to TRBD1. CDR1 is MNHEY and CDR2 is SVGAGI in the germline V gene. V shed 6 bases and J 4 bases; nucleotides not matched to a gene: 7. The CDR3 spans 14 residues. The CDR3 region has the DNA TGTGCCAGCAGGTTGGACAGGGCTCCCTATGGCTACACCTTC. Translating gives CASRLDRAPYGYTF.

This chain uses TRBV9 with TRBJ2-5, with a possible D match to TRBD1 (5 bases). V lost 0 bases to trimming and J lost 2 bases, with 17 bases between them. The germline V gene has CDR1 SGDLS and CDR2 YYNGEE. CDR3 length: 17 amino acids. The CDR3 reads CASSVEWTRGSQETQYF. The CDR3 nucleotides read TGTGCCAGCAGCGTAGAATGGACAAGGGGAAGTCAAGAGACCCAGTACTTC.

The chain recombines TRBV18 with TRBJ2-6; 7 positions agree with TRBD1. This CDR3 is built from 15 residues. Trimming removed 6 bases from V and 3 bases from J; junction bases left unmatched: 5. CDR1 is KGHSH and CDR2 is LQKENI in the germline V gene. The CDR3 reads CASSPTGDGANVLTF. In DNA form, the CDR3 reads TGTGCCAGCTCCCCTACAGGGGATGGGGCCAACGTCCTGACTTTC.

This rearrangement joins TRBV5-1 to TRBJ2-7; TRBD1 is a possible D gene (6 bases). This CDR3 has 12 amino acids. Germline assignment: CDR1 SGHRS and CDR2 YFSETQ. V was clipped by 7 bases and J by 3 bases, with 11 bases between them. The chain's CDR3 is CASQGRDYEQYF. The CDR3 nucleotides read TGCGCCAGCCAGGGGCGCGACTACGAGCAGTACTTC.

The CDR3 loop reads CAWSVQGIEAFF. The CDR3 DNA is TGTGCCTGGAGTGTACAGGGAATTGAAGCTTTCTTT. The rearrangement joins TRBV30 to TRBJ1-1; a weak D match, TRBD1 (6 bases). This CDR3 comprises 12 residues. Deletions cut 0 bases from V and 7 bases from J, with 9 bases between. Germline V gene sequence: CDR1 GTSNPN, CDR2 SVGIG (reference sequence).

J is TRBJ2-1 and V is TRBV10-3, with D possibly being TRBD1 (6 bases). V lost 0 bases and J lost 7, with 10 bases in between. This CDR3 is 14 amino acids long. Germline CDR1 ENHRY, CDR2 SYGVKD. The CDR3 DNA follows: TGTGCCATCAGTGAGTCGGGGGCGAGGAATGAGCAGTTCTTC. Translating gives CAISESGARNEQFF.

This clone has just one count. The V and J genes are TRBV18 and TRBJ2-3, with 10 positions matching TRBD1. Germline loops: CDR1 KGHSH, CDR2 LQKENI. The CDR3 length is 16 residues. Trimming cost V 10 bases and J 2 bases; bases outside gene matches: 12. The CDR3 protein is CATERRDRGITDTQYF. Written as DNA, the CDR3 is TGTGCCACAGAACGTCGGGACAGGGGTATCACAGATACGCAGTATTTT.

The rearrangement uses TRBV5-4 and TRBJ1-1, with 9 positions matching TRBD1. The CDR3 contains 14 residues. Germline V CDR1 and CDR2: SGHNT, YYREEE (reference sequence). The V gene end was trimmed by 2 bases and the J gene end by 4 bases; junction bases not matched to a gene: 3. The CDR3 is CASSFTGGPTEAFF. CDR3 in DNA: TGTGCCAGCAGCTTCACAGGGGGCCCCACTGAAGCTTTCTTT.

The rearrangement links TRBV2 to TRBJ2-3; the match to TRBD1 covers 10 bases. The CDR3 runs 15 residues. Germline CDR1 and CDR2: SNHLY and FYNNEI. V lost 6 bases and J lost 4; bases outside the gene matches: 7. Here the CDR3 DNA reads TGTGCCAGCAGACGGGGGGGGACAGGGGCAGATACGCAGTATTTT. It is translated as CASRRGGTGADTQYF. The complete variable domain, with remaining parts taken from reference TRBV2 and TRBJ2-3, reads EPEVTQTPSHQVTQMGQEVILRCVPISNHLYFYWYRQILGQKVEFLVSFYNNEISEKSEIFDDQFSVERPDGSNFTLKIRSTKLEDSAMYFCASRRGGTGADTQYFGPGTRLTVL.